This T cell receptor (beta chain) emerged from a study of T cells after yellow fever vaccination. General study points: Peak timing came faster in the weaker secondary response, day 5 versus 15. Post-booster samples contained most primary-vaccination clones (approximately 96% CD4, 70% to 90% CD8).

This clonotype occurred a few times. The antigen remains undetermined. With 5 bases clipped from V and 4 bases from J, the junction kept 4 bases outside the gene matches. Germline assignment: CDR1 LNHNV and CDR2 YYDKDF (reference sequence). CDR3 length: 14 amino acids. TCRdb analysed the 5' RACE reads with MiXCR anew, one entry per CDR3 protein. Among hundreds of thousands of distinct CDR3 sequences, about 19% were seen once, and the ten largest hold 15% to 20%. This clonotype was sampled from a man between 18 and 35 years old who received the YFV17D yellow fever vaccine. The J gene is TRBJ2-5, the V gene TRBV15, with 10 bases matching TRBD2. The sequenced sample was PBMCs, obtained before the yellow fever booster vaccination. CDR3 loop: CATSLRTSGETQYF. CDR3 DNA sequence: TGTGCCACCAGCCTTCGGACTAGCGGAGAGACCCAGTACTTC.